The T cell receptor (beta chain) described here comes from a study of blood T cell repertoires in COVID-19. On the study more broadly: Whether acute or convalescent, the COVID-19 samples came from the United States, Italy and Spain. PBMCs, B-cell-depleted T cells, or T cells provided the cDNA or gDNA that made up the material.

Profiled with immunoSEQ multiplex PCR; TCRdb holds only in-frame clones, not every one. The table includes approximately 130,000 clones, around 80% detected once. This CDR3 contains 14 residues. Germline V gene data show CDR1 as MNHEY and CDR2 as SVGAGI. V gave up 5 bases and J gave up 2 bases, with 13 bases separating them. The sequenced material came from peripheral blood. The J gene is TRBJ2-7, the V gene TRBV6-5; D perhaps matches TRBD1 (5 bases). The clonotype comes from a human donor in a cohort sampled during active COVID-19. The CDR3 is CASSRTPAAYEQYF. CDR3 nucleotide sequence: TGTGCCAGCAGTAGGACACCTGCCGCCTACGAGCAGTACTTC.